The 23 T cell receptor beta chains below come from one sample, sequenced in a study of low-dose radiotherapy and immunotherapy resistance in tumors. Time point defined: before trial treatment. First-strand cDNA relied on TRAV- and TRBV-specific primers spanning alpha and beta chains. PCR amplification of the TCRs was performed with Phusion for approximately 20 PCR cycles, and it relied on a constant-region primer together with a V-primer adapter. TCRdb called the reads again in MiXCR, with one record for every CDR3 protein. The sample gives around 79,000 distinct CDR3 sequences, approximately 17% of which show up once; roughly 6% is in the top ten. The material was PBMCs, obtained before treatment. All receptors come from a male donor with prostate cancer.

This clonotype was seen at least ten times. This chain uses TRBV11-2 with TRBJ2-3; D is ambiguous. The CDR3 has 15 residues. V was shortened by 0 bases and J by 1 base, with 8 bases between the two germline ends. The V gene's germline CDR1 is SGHAT and CDR2 FQNNGV. CDR3 sequence: CASSLDWQGTDTQYF. CDR3 DNA sequence: TGTGCCAGCAGCTTAGATTGGCAGGGCACAGATACGCAGTATTTT.

The table lists this clonotype with many counts. This chain connects TRBV14 to TRBJ1-2; D is ambiguous. Per germline, CDR1 SGHDN and CDR2 FVKESK. The ends were cut back, 0 bases at V and 4 bases at J, with 12 bases in the middle. The CDR3 has 15 residues. In DNA, the CDR3 is TGTGCCAGCAGCCAAGATCGTCTGGGCAGCTATGGCTACACCTTC. Encoded protein: CASSQDRLGSYGYTF.

J is TRBJ2-1 and V is TRBV6-2 or TRBV6-3; 10 bases are a match to TRBD2. The CDR3 spans 15 residues. Germline lookup yields CDR1 MNHEY and CDR2 SVGEGT. Trimming cost V 6 bases and J 8 bases; bases outside gene matches: 10. The CDR3 protein is CASSLQAGGFDEQFF. The CDR3, as DNA: TGTGCCAGCAGCTTACAAGCGGGAGGGTTCGATGAGCAGTTCTTC.

There are many counts of this clonotype. The chain uses TRBV28 and TRBJ2-1, with 10 bases that match TRBD2. Germline V gives CDR1 MDHEN, CDR2 SYDVKM. The CDR3 length is 13 residues. Trimming at V came to 6 bases and at J to 8 bases, leaving 4 bases not matched to a gene. The CDR3 is CASRASGRHEQFF. The CDR3 coding sequence is TGTGCCAGCAGGGCTAGCGGGAGACATGAGCAGTTCTTC.

This clonotype was recorded at least ten times. The J gene is TRBJ2-7, the V gene TRBV18; the match to TRBD1 covers 8 bases. Germline CDR1 reads KGHSH; CDR2 reads LQKENI. V lost 3 bases and J lost 2; bases outside the gene matches: 12. This CDR3 spans 17 amino acids. The CDR3 protein is CASSPPTGQGPTYEQYF. The CDR3 DNA is TGTGCCAGCTCACCCCCCACCGGACAGGGCCCTACCTACGAGCAGTACTTC.

The chain combines TRBV9 with TRBJ2-5, with 12 bases lining up with TRBD1. The V and J ends lost 3 bases and 8 bases, in that order; junction bases with no gene match: 14. The CDR3 runs 17 residues. Germline V gene data show CDR1 as SGDLS and CDR2 as YYNGEE. CDR3 nucleotide sequence: TGTGCCAGCAGCGCGGGCGGTTGGGGACAGGGGGCAAGTACCCAGTACTTC. Encoded protein: CASSAGGWGQGASTQYF.

This clonotype has ten or more counts. The chain has TRBV6-5 and TRBJ2-7; D unresolved. CDR3 length: 15 residues. Germline CDR1 and CDR2: MNHEY and SVGAGI. The V end was cut by 0 bases, the J end by 1 base, with 10 bases between. CDR3 sequence (DNA): TGTGCCAGCAGTTACTCGTATAGTTATTCCTACGAGCAGTACTTC. Protein sequence: CASSYSYSYSYEQYF.

The J gene is TRBJ1-2, the V gene TRBV12-3 or TRBV12-4; D is possibly TRBD1 (5 bases). The germline V and J ends were trimmed by 3 bases and 13 bases, with 12 bases remaining between them. The CDR3 extends over 11 amino acids. DNA of the CDR3: TGTGCCAGCAGTTTGCCAGGGTCCTTCACCTTC. Its translation: CASSLPGSFTF.

This clonotype was seen many times. V usage is TRBV10-3 and J usage is TRBJ1-6, with D possibly matching TRBD1 (5 bases). Germline assignment: CDR1 ENHRY and CDR2 SYGVKD. The V gene lost 4 bases and the J gene lost 8 bases, with 12 bases spanning the gap. The length of the CDR3 is 14 residues. The CDR3 loop is CAISGGAWDSPLHF. The CDR3 DNA sequence: TGTGCCATCAGTGGCGGGGCTTGGGATTCACCCCTCCACTTT.

The rearrangement links TRBV12-3 or TRBV12-4 to TRBJ1-5, with TRBD1 as a possible D gene (6 bases). The germline V and J ends were trimmed by 5 bases and 6 bases, with 17 bases remaining between them. The CDR3 is 15 residues long. The CDR3 spells CASSDDRRSLQPQHF. The CDR3 DNA reads TGTGCCAGCAGTGACGACAGGCGGTCCCTTCAGCCCCAGCATTTT.

The rearrangement uses TRBV20-1 and TRBJ1-5; D unresolved. Looked up from germline, CDR1 is DFQATT and CDR2 is SNEGSKA (reference sequence). CDR3 length: 14 residues. V lost 3 bases and J lost 4, with 13 bases in between. This chain's CDR3 is CSASFYGANQPQHF. CDR3 in DNA: TGCAGTGCTAGTTTCTATGGCGCAAATCAGCCCCAGCATTTT.

This clonotype was seen repeatedly, ten times or more. The V gene is TRBV6-5, the J gene TRBJ2-5; possibly TRBD2 for D (6 bases). The CDR3 runs to 15 residues. V lost 0 bases to trimming and J lost 4 bases, with 12 bases between them. The germline V gene has CDR1 MNHEY and CDR2 SVGAGI. CDR3 sequence: CASSYSSGSPETQYF. The CDR3 bases are TGTGCCAGCAGTTACTCGTCCGGGAGTCCAGAGACCCAGTACTTC.

At least ten counts were recorded for this clonotype. The chain joins TRBV20-1 to TRBJ2-1; D call uncertain. V lost 6 bases, J lost 6 bases, and 6 bases lay in between. The CDR3 totals 10 residues. The germline V gene encodes CDR1 DFQATT and CDR2 SNEGSKA (reference sequence). CDR3 sequence (DNA): TGCAGTGCCCTCCGCAATGAGCAGTTCTTC. Its protein is CSALRNEQFF.

Comment on this clonotype: A far larger clone lies a single base away; this is likely a read error. CDR3 sequence reads: CANSDSGANVLTF. As DNA, the CDR3 is TGTGCCAACAGTGACTCTGGGGCCAACGTCCTGACTTTC. The chain is built from TRBV6-2 or TRBV6-3 and TRBJ2-6; no firm D call. The CDR3 has 13 residues. Germline assignment: CDR1 MNHEY and CDR2 SVGEGT.

V usage is TRBV28 and J usage is TRBJ2-5; D gene uncertain. Trimming removed 6 bases at V and 5 bases at J, with 13 bases between. Germline V lookup: CDR1 MDHEN, CDR2 SYDVKM. This CDR3 is built from 13 residues. The CDR3 loop reads CASSFQVVETQYF. The CDR3 DNA reads as TGTGCCAGCAGCTTCCAGGTCGTGGAGACCCAGTACTTC.

This clonotype was detected ten times or more. The V and J genes are TRBV25-1 and TRBJ1-2, with 8 bases fitting TRBD1. This CDR3 region has 13 residues. CDR1 is MGHDK and CDR2 is SYGVNS in the germline V gene. V was pared by 4 bases and J by 7 bases, with 5 bases of the junction left unmatched. CDR3 region: CASSAGQGSGYTF. The CDR3 DNA follows: TGTGCCAGCAGTGCTGGACAGGGTAGTGGCTACACCTTC.

CDR3 in DNA: TGTGCCAGCAGCCGCAGGGTTGGTGAGCAGTTCTTC. As protein: CASSRRVGEQFF. V is TRBV6-6 and J is TRBJ2-1; a possible D gene is TRBD1 (5 bases). CDR1 MNHNY and CDR2 SVGAGI come from the germline V gene (reference sequence). The CDR3 runs 12 residues. V was pared by 6 bases and J by 9 bases, with 12 bases between.

This clonotype appeared many times. In DNA, the CDR3 is TGTGCCAGCAGCCGAAACTGGGCCAACTCTGGGGCCAACGTCCTGACTTTC. Translated: CASSRNWANSGANVLTF. The V and J genes are TRBV3-1 and TRBJ2-6; no firm D call. The V end lost 4 bases, the J end lost 0 bases, and 13 bases lay between the germline ends. Germline V gives CDR1 LGHDT, CDR2 YNNKEL (reference sequence). The CDR3 length is 17 residues. Combining the CDR3 with reference TRBV3-1 and TRBJ2-6 gives the whole variable domain DTAVSQTPKYLVTQMGNDKSIKCEQNLGHDTMYWYKQDSKKFLKIMFSYNNKELIINETVPNRFSPKSPDKAHLNLHINSLELGDSAVYFCASSRNWANSGANVLTFGAGSRLTVL.

This clonotype was counted at least ten times. This chain's CDR3 is CASSKTTGELFF. In DNA form, the CDR3 reads TGCGCCAGCAGCAAAACCACCGGGGAGCTGTTTTTT. The V and J genes are TRBV5-1 and TRBJ2-2; no firm D call. V was trimmed by 4 bases and J by 4 bases, leaving 5 bases between them. Germline lookup yields CDR1 SGHRS and CDR2 YFSETQ. The CDR3 length is 12 residues.

This clonotype was counted ten times or more. V is TRBV4-1 and J is TRBJ1-2; D is perhaps TRBD1 (5 bases). Germline loops: CDR1 MGHRA, CDR2 YSYEKL. This CDR3 has 13 amino acids. The germline V and J ends were trimmed by 0 bases and 7 bases, with 9 bases remaining between them. The CDR3 sequence is CASSQDFRAGYTF. The CDR3 coding sequence is TGCGCCAGCAGCCAAGATTTCAGGGCTGGCTACACCTTC.

This clonotype was observed at least ten times. V usage is TRBV5-1 and J usage is TRBJ2-2; possibly TRBD2 for D (6 bases). The ends were cut back, 4 bases at V and 5 bases at J, with 21 bases in the middle. The germline CDR1 and CDR2 sequences are SGHRS and YFSETQ. The CDR3 length is 17 residues. CDR3 protein: CASSALEFSGSTGELFF. The CDR3, as DNA: TGCGCCAGCAGCGCCCTGGAGTTTAGCGGCTCTACCGGGGAGCTGTTTTTT.

This clonotype came up many times. This sequence joins TRBV20-1 and TRBJ2-7, with D uncertain. The CDR3 has 13 residues. Trimming took off 4 bases at V and 3 bases at J, with 13 bases between the two ends. Germline CDR1 is DFQATT and CDR2 is SNEGSKA (reference sequence). This CDR3 reads CSATIPSSYEQYF. The CDR3 DNA is TGCAGTGCTACTATTCCGTCGAGCTACGAGCAGTACTTC.

The CDR3: CASSRRGDRGSYEQYF. DNA for the CDR3: TGTGCCAGTAGTCGGCGAGGGGACAGGGGTTCCTACGAGCAGTACTTC. V usage is TRBV19 and J usage is TRBJ2-7; TRBD1 aligns across 10 bases. V dropped 5 bases and J dropped 1; count of bases not matched to a gene: 8. CDR1 and CDR2 (germline): LNHDA, SQIVND (reference sequence). This CDR3 spans 16 amino acids. Looking up the rest from reference TRBV19 and TRBJ2-7 gives the full variable domain: DGGITQSPKYLFRKEGQNVTLSCEQNLNHDAMYWYRQDPGQGLRLIYYSQIVNDFQKGDIAEGYSVSREKKESFPLTVTSAQKNPTAFYLCASSRRGDRGSYEQYFGPGTRLTVT.